This TCR beta chain derives from a study of T cell responses to AZD1222 COVID-19 vaccine. Study-level findings and limits: Targets within unmutated variant regions were reportedly found for nearly half of spike-specific TCRs. Among the donors, most were white British and more were female, and clonal diversity was possibly underestimated. Spike-specific TCR breadth and depth rose after two AZD1222 doses. Across the whole spike, CD4 TCRs peaked at regions 160-218 and 743-854.

The table lists this clone with a few counts. No antigen is known for it. This CDR3 has 17 residues. The V and J ends lost 7 bases and 8 bases respectively, with 27 bases between them. Germline V CDR1 and CDR2: MDHEN, SYDVKM. Method: immunoSEQ multiplex PCR; TCRdb's copy keeps in-frame clones and lacks some. Of around 160,000 clones in the sample, about 91% were seen once. Sequenced here: peripheral blood, sampled 28 days after the second AZD1222 dose. The chain employs TRBV28 and TRBJ2-1; possibly TRBD1 for D (5 bases). The TCR sequence derives from an adult who received the AZD1222 COVID-19 vaccine. The CDR3, as DNA: TGTGCCAGCAAAAAGGCCCTCTGGGGCCACTCCCTATATGAGCAGTTCTTC. Protein sequence: CASKKALWGHSLYEQFF. Full variable domain (remainder filled in from reference TRBV28 and TRBJ2-1): DVKVTQSSRYLVKRTGEKVFLECVQDMDHENMFWYRQDPGLGLRLIYFSYDVKMKEKGDIPEGYSVSREKKERFSLILESASTNQTSMYLCASKKALWGHSLYEQFFGPGTRLTVL.